The text below deals with one T cell receptor beta chain. Its antigen is currently not known. Base qualities are not provided; no much larger clone lies one nucleotide away. At the DNA level, this CDR3 is encoded by other sequences in the same sample as well. The CDR1 and CDR2 encoded by the germline V gene are LGHNA and YNFKEQ. Here V drops 3 bases and J drops 2 bases, and the junction holds 5 bases not matched to any gene. The CDR3 spans 15 residues, from the cysteine through the phenylalanine. The entry retains the CDR3 DNA only, 45 bases that are in frame from base 1. This entry comes from a study of metastatic and nonmetastatic thyroid tumors (dated by TCRdb to about 2020). Study-wide context: Repertoires were compared across peripheral blood and tumor or nodule tissue samples from malignant and benign thyroid patients. What the research found in general, with its limitations: In both blood and tumor samples, TCR beta diversity was reported to be significantly higher in malignant tumors than in benign nodules.

Libraries were built with PCR. The sequencer listed for this sample is Illumina HiSeq 4000. High-throughput sequencing was used to profile the TCR beta-chain CDR3 region of every patient. The authors' pipeline ran thus. CDR3 differences across clinicopathological groups were used to build a classifier for discriminating distant-metastatic papillary thyroid cancer patients. To measure repertoire diversity the researchers used the Shannon index, while the Morisita-Horn index served to gauge how similar the tumor and blood repertoires were. Starting from the raw public reads, TCRdb applied fastp trimming at Q25, assembled clones with MiXCR and retained in-frame beta chains. TCRdb, not the original authors, processed these V and J calls. The sample profile shows about 59,000 clones; 25% to 35% of them were found once. The ten largest clones add up to around 15% of the sample. None of the patients had been given any treatment before thyroid surgery. Using T-cell receptor beta sequencing, the researchers looked back retrospectively at clinical samples from patients, gathered between about 2011 and 2018.

The chain joins TRBV4-2 to TRBJ2-3; a stretch of 7 junction bases matches TRBD2. Sequenced input: blood. The clonotype comes from a female donor with papillary thyroid cancer or a benign thyroid nodule (not recorded which). Some clones in this sample may be carry-over from other donors' samples. The CDR3 amino acid sequence is: CASSHVTSYTDTQYF. DNA sequence: TGTGCCAGCAGCCACGTGACTAGCTACACAGATACGCAGTATTTT.